This TCR beta chain was sequenced during a study of T cells in localized non-small cell lung cancer. General study points: Appearance in adjacent lung was seen for a median roughly 56 of the top 100 tumor clones. Longer survival (overall) was linked to higher T cell density in blood. T cell clonality was highest in uninvolved adjacent lung, above tumor.

This table comes from immunoSEQ multiplex PCR, and its TCRdb copy is limited to in-frame clones, with some not included. Altogether about 48,000 clones are present, roughly 80% being singletons, with the ten largest covering around a sixth. V lost 3 bases to trimming and J lost 11 bases; unmatched junction nucleotides: 7. CDR1 is SGDLS, CDR2 YYNGEE, per germline. There are 14 residues in the CDR3. In this sample, this clone turned up a few times. Its antigen is currently unknown. The source is a man between 40 and 70 years old with stage I squamous cell lung carcinoma. The sequenced sample was peripheral blood, obtained before any cancer treatment. This chain joins TRBV9 and TRBJ1-6, with 8 bases that match TRBD1. The CDR3 loop reads CASSAGQGMPPLHF. In DNA, the CDR3 is TGTGCCAGCAGCGCAGGACAGGGCATGCCACCCCTCCACTTT. Drawing the rest from reference TRBV9 and TRBJ1-6, the complete variable domain is DSGVTQTPKHLITATGQRVTLRCSPRSGDLSVYWYQQSLDQGLQFLIQYYNGEERAKGNILERFSAQQFPDLHSELNLSSLELGDSALYFCASSAGQGMPPLHFGNGTRLTVT.